This T cell receptor (beta chain) was obtained from a study of multiple sclerosis patients with progressive multifocal leukoencephalopathy. General observations from the study: Expanded clones at PML onset predated and persisted through natalizumab therapy.

Trimming removed 4 bases at V and 7 bases at J, with 24 bases between. The CDR3 consists of 16 residues. Germline V gene sequence: CDR1 SGHNT, CDR2 YYREEE (reference sequence). The table lists this clone with a few counts. Its antigen is unidentified. As to time point: before natalizumab initiation. Generated by immunoSEQ multiplex PCR, the TCRdb table keeps only in-frame clones and is missing some. The table includes roughly 30,000 clones, about nine tenths detected once. This receptor was taken from a human donor with multiple sclerosis. The V and J genes are TRBV5-4 and TRBJ2-7; D may match TRBD1 or TRBD2 (6 bases each). The material sequenced was PBMCs. The CDR3 loop is CASSPWGAGAPGEQYF. The CDR3 region has the DNA TGTGCCAGCAGCCCCTGGGGGGCAGGGGCCCCGGGGGAGCAGTACTTC.